This passage covers 20 T cell receptor beta chains from one sample sequenced in a study of blood T cell repertoires in COVID-19. Sequenced by immunoSEQ multiplex PCR; TCRdb stores in-frame clones only, minus some. This sample carries roughly 62,000 clones, roughly 84% of them seen once, and the ten largest clones take just over 20%. Specimen: peripheral blood. These receptors all stem from a woman of 80 years or more with active or convalescent COVID-19.

The chain has TRBV4-2 and TRBJ2-5, with 7 bases lining up with TRBD1. This CDR3 has 15 amino acids. Germline CDR1 reads LGHNA; CDR2 reads YNFKEQ. V trimming: 3 bases; J trimming: 2 bases; junction bases outside the gene matches: 6. The CDR3 nucleotides read TGTGCCAGCAGCCAGGGTGGACAGGAGCAAGAGACCCAGTACTTC. Translated: CASSQGGQEQETQYF.

Only one count was recorded for this clone. The identical CDR3 is also encoded by other nucleotide sequences in the sample. The J gene is TRBJ1-2, the V gene TRBV9; D unclear. Per the germline V gene, CDR1 is SGDLS and CDR2 is YYNGEE. The CDR3 runs 15 residues. V lost 0 bases, J lost 2 bases, and 11 bases lay in between. This CDR3 reads CASSVAAAGNYGYTF. In DNA form, the CDR3 reads TGTGCCAGCAGCGTAGCCGCCGCAGGAAACTATGGCTACACCTTC.

The gene calls are TRBV5-1 and TRBJ1-1; D not certain. CDR3 size: 12 residues. V was shortened by 1 base and J by 6 bases, with 7 bases between the two germline ends. CDR1 is SGHRS, CDR2 YFSETQ, per germline. CDR3 sequence (DNA): TGCGCCAGCAGCTTGTCCGGTCCTGAAGCTTTCTTT. It translates to CASSLSGPEAFF.

This chain joins TRBV6-5 and TRBJ1-3; maybe TRBD1 (5 bases). Germline assignment: CDR1 MNHEY and CDR2 SVGAGI. The length of the CDR3 is 14 residues. The V and J ends lost 11 bases and 7 bases respectively, with 21 bases between them. Here the CDR3 DNA reads TGTGCCTCTGGGACTTTAGCGGCGTGGAACACCATATATTTT. The encoded protein is CASGTLAAWNTIYF.

This clone was recorded once. The chain carries TRBV2 and TRBJ1-2; D is ambiguous. This CDR3 is built from 12 residues. Germline V gene data show CDR1 as SNHLY and CDR2 as FYNNEI. Trimming cost V 7 bases and J 4 bases, with 10 bases left between them. CDR3 nucleotide sequence: TGTGCCAGCAATCGACTGGTCTATGGCTACACCTTC. This gives the protein CASNRLVYGYTF. Variable domain in full (rest from reference TRBV2 and TRBJ1-2): EPEVTQTPSHQVTQMGQEVILRCVPISNHLYFYWYRQILGQKVEFLVSFYNNEISEKSEIFDDQFSVERPDGSNFTLKIRSTKLEDSAMYFCASNRLVYGYTFGSGTRLTVV.

The chain recombines TRBV21-1 with TRBJ1-2. TRBV21-1 is assigned pseudogene status. This CDR3 is 14 amino acids long. The CDR3: CASSQSGEPHGYTF. The CDR3, as DNA: TGTGCCAGCAGCCAGTCGGGGGAGCCTCACGGCTACACCTTC.

The chain has TRBV3-1 (or the pseudogene TRBV3-2) and TRBJ2-1, with 7 nucleotides matching TRBD2. V dropped 6 bases and J dropped 9; count of bases not matched to a gene: 11. The V gene's germline CDR1 is LGHDT and CDR2 YNNKEL (reference sequence). The CDR3 runs to 14 residues. The CDR3 protein is CASSPASGGTEQFF. CDR3 DNA sequence: TGTGCCAGCAGTCCAGCTAGCGGCGGAACTGAGCAGTTCTTC.

This clone was observed a few times. The chain is built from TRBV11-2 and TRBJ1-2; TRBD1 aligns across 9 bases. The germline CDR1 and CDR2 sequences are SGHAT and FQNNGV. V shed 1 base, J shed 4 bases, and the junction held 7 bases outside the gene matches. The CDR3 totals 16 residues. CDR3 nucleotide sequence: TGTGCCAGCAGCTTAGGCGGAGGACAGGGGATCTATGGCTACACCTTC. The encoded protein is CASSLGGGQGIYGYTF.

V is TRBV18 and J is TRBJ1-6; D is undetermined. V was pared by 3 bases and J by 3 bases, with 9 bases between. The CDR3 consists of 15 residues. Germline V lookup: CDR1 KGHSH, CDR2 LQKENI. This chain's CDR3 is CASSPRDLYNSPLHF. CDR3 nucleotides: TGTGCCAGCTCACCGCGGGATCTCTATAATTCACCCCTCCACTTT.

This chain links TRBV7-6 with TRBJ2-5; a possible D gene is TRBD2 (6 bases). Germline V gene sequence: CDR1 SGHVS, CDR2 FNYEAQ. The CDR3 is 15 residues long. Trimming stripped 3 bases from V and 2 bases from J, with 13 bases between. The DNA of the CDR3 is TGTGCCAGCAGCTTGACTAGGGGATCACAAGAGACCCAGTACTTC. It encodes CASSLTRGSQETQYF.

The chain couples TRBV12-3 or TRBV12-4 to TRBJ1-1; D unclear. The CDR3 contains 12 residues. V shed 5 bases and J shed 2 bases, with 6 bases lying between them. The CDR3 loop reads CASSRFNTEAFF. In nucleotides, the CDR3 is TGTGCCAGCAGTCGGTTCAACACTGAAGCTTTCTTT.

This rearrangement joins TRBV19 to TRBJ1-2; the D is unclear. The germline V and J ends were trimmed by 9 bases and 5 bases, with 10 bases remaining between them. CDR1 and CDR2 (germline): LNHDA, SQIVND (reference sequence). The CDR3 sequence is 11 residues long. CDR3 DNA: TGTGCCAGCTCAAGTGAGTATGGCTACACCTTC. Residues: CASSSEYGYTF.

The chain links TRBV6-5 to TRBJ2-3; 8 nucleotides match TRBD2. The V gene's germline CDR1 is MNHEY and CDR2 SVGAGI. This CDR3 is built from 15 residues. V lost 6 bases to trimming and J lost 6 bases; unmatched junction nucleotides: 11. In nucleotides, the CDR3 is TGTGCCAGCAGGGCCTTAGCGGGGAGGGGGGATACGCAGTATTTT. Protein product: CASRALAGRGDTQYF.

This clone showed up just a few times. The CDR3 protein is CASSQEGRGGGQPQHF. The CDR3, as DNA: TGCGCCAGCAGCCAAGAGGGACGAGGCGGGGGTCAGCCCCAGCATTTT. The chain uses TRBV4-1 and TRBJ1-5; D may be TRBD1 (5 bases). The germline V and J ends were trimmed by 0 bases and 6 bases, with 15 bases remaining between them. The CDR3 totals 16 residues. Germline-derived CDR1 and CDR2 are MGHRA and YSYEKL.

V and J are TRBV27 and TRBJ2-5; D is possibly TRBD2 (6 bases). Germline V lookup: CDR1 MNHEY, CDR2 SMNVEV (reference sequence). V shed 6 bases and J shed 1 base, with 15 bases lying between them. The CDR3 is 15 residues long. CDR3 DNA: TGTGCCAGCAGAAGACTAGGAGGCGGCCAAGAGACCCAGTACTTC. Translated, it gives CASRRLGGGQETQYF.

This clone was recorded once. V usage is TRBV20-1 and J usage is TRBJ2-5, with TRBD2 identical over 9 bases. Germline values: CDR1 DFQATT, CDR2 SNEGSKA (reference sequence). Trimming cost V 3 bases and J 2 bases; bases outside gene matches: 4. This CDR3 has 14 amino acids. CDR3 nucleotide sequence: TGCAGTGCTAGTGTAGCGGGGGTACAAGAGACCCAGTACTTC. Translating gives CSASVAGVQETQYF.

This clone has a single count. The chain carries TRBV6-5 and TRBJ1-2, with 7 nucleotides matching TRBD1. CDR3 length: 14 residues. Unmatched junction bases numbered 9, after V lost 7 bases and J lost 4 bases. The V gene's germline CDR1 is MNHEY and CDR2 SVGAGI. CDR3 loop: CASTRDRDGYGYTF. Written as DNA, the CDR3 is TGTGCCAGCACTAGAGACAGGGACGGCTATGGCTACACCTTC.

The chain has TRBV19 and TRBJ2-3, with TRBD2 matching over 8 bases. Germline CDR1 and CDR2: LNHDA and SQIVND (reference sequence). The V segment lost 5 bases and the J segment 2 bases; nucleotides outside the gene matches: 6. This CDR3 is 15 amino acids long. The DNA of the CDR3 is TGTGCCAGTAGTTCCTATAGCGGGGACACAGATACGCAGTATTTT. Translating gives CASSSYSGDTDTQYF.

The V call is TRBV6-5, the J call TRBJ2-4; D possibly corresponds to TRBD2 (6 bases). In germline, CDR1 is MNHEY, CDR2 SVGAGI. The V end was cut by 0 bases, the J end by 6 bases, with 9 bases between. The CDR3 length is 14 residues. CDR3 nucleotide sequence: TGTGCCAGCAGTTACTCAGGGCGGGGAAACATTCAGTACTTC. It yields the protein CASSYSGRGNIQYF.

The sample holds one count of this clone. This chain connects TRBV6-5 to TRBJ2-5; unclear D gene. Germline V lookup: CDR1 MNHEY, CDR2 SVGAGI. The CDR3 has 13 amino acids. V lost 6 bases to trimming and J lost 6 bases, with 14 bases between them. The CDR3 protein is CASSPDPRQTQYF. The CDR3 region has the DNA TGTGCCAGCAGCCCCGACCCTAGGCAGACCCAGTACTTC.